Following are 28 T cell receptor beta chains from one sample sequenced in a study of regulatory T cells in long-lasting Graves disease. HTBI primers from iRepertoire and Arm-PCR of CDR3 regions yielded the TCR beta libraries. A single record per CDR3 protein comes from TCRdb applying MiXCR to the multiplex PCR reads. The sample holds about 500,000 distinct CDR3 sequences, approximately 12% seen once. The time point denotes: newly diagnosed GD, antithyroid drugs for less than 3 months. The TCR library was prepared using RNA isolated from PBMCs. These data were likewise used in another study, on T cells in Graves' hyperthyroidism and ophthalmopathy.

This specimen consisted of peripheral blood mononuclear cells (PBMCs), obtained at new diagnosis, from a patient treated with antithyroid drugs. The receptors shown here come from a woman aged 25 to 39 with Graves disease.

This clonotype occurred a few times. The junction does not match germline at one end; this may be a read error. The V call is TRBV5-1, the J call TRBJ1-1; TRBD1 aligns across 9 bases. This CDR3 is built from 16 residues. The germline CDR1 and CDR2 sequences are SGHRS and YFSETQ. CDR3 region: CASSPGGQGLGTETFF. The CDR3 bases are TGCGCCAGCAGCCCGGGGGGACAGGGATTGGGCACTGAAACTTTCTTT. The variable domain in full, with the rest retrieved from reference TRBV5-1 and TRBJ1-1, is KAGVTQTPRYLIKTRGQQVTLSCSPISGHRSVSWYQQTPGQGLQFLFEYFSETQRNKGNFPGRFSGRQFSNSRSEMNVSTLELGDSALYLCASSPGGQGLGTETFFGQGTRLTVV.

This sequence joins TRBV5-6 and TRBJ2-1, with D perhaps TRBD2 (6 bases). This CDR3 spans 14 amino acids. Germline-derived CDR1 and CDR2 are SGHDT and YYEEEE. Trimming stripped 0 bases from V and 13 bases from J, with 17 bases between. CDR3 loop: CASSLGGAPPFQFF. CDR3 DNA: TGTGCCAGCAGCTTGGGCGGGGCCCCCCCTTTCCAGTTCTTC. The variable domain in full, with the rest retrieved from reference TRBV5-6 and TRBJ2-1, is DAGVTQSPTHLIKTRGQQVTLRCSPKSGHDTVSWYQQALGQGPQFIFQYYEEEERQRGNFPDRFSGHQFPNYSSELNVNALLLGDSALYLCASSLGGAPPFQFFGPGTRLTVL.

This clonotype appeared a few times. This chain uses TRBV16 with TRBJ1-5; 7 bases are a match to TRBD1. Losses at the gene ends were 4 bases for V and 5 bases for J; bases not matched to a gene: 5. The V gene's germline CDR1 is KGHSY and CDR2 FQNENV. CDR3 length: 14 amino acids. CDR3 nucleotides: TGTGCCAGCAGCCTGGGGGACAGATATCAGCCCCAGCATTTT. This translates into CASSLGDRYQPQHF.

This clonotype appeared many times. V usage is TRBV10-3 and J usage is TRBJ2-1; tentative D call: TRBD1 (6 bases). Germline assignment: CDR1 ENHRY and CDR2 SYGVKD. The CDR3 totals 15 residues. Between the trimmed V and J ends, which lost 7 bases and 0 bases, there was a span of 13 bases. This CDR3 is CAIMDSRSSYNEQFF. The CDR3 nucleotides read TGTGCCATCATGGACAGTAGAAGCTCCTACAATGAGCAGTTCTTC.

This clonotype occurred many times. The CDR3 DNA sequence: TGTGCCAGCAGCCAAGCCAGGAGCTCCACAGATACGCAGTATTTT. This codes for CASSQARSSTDTQYF. The chain uses TRBV14 and TRBJ2-3; no clear D. The CDR3 is made up of 15 amino acids. V shed 1 base and J shed 2 bases, with 10 bases lying between them. CDR1 and CDR2 (germline): SGHDN, FVKESK. Filled out from reference TRBV14 and TRBJ2-3, the complete variable domain reads EAGVTQFPSHSVIEKGQTVTLRCDPISGHDNLYWYRRVMGKEIKFLLHFVKESKQDESGMPNNRFLAERTGGTYSTLKVQPAELEDSGVYFCASSQARSSTDTQYFGPGTRLTVL.

This clonotype has more than one count but fewer than ten. The chain carries TRBV24-1 and TRBJ1-5; no clear D. Deletions cut 7 bases from V and 0 bases from J, with 9 bases between. CDR1 and CDR2 from the germline V gene are KGHDR and SFDVKD. The CDR3 length is 14 residues. Written as DNA, the CDR3 is TGTGCCACCAGCTCAGACGGTAGCAATCAGCCCCAGCATTTT. Protein product: CATSSDGSNQPQHF.

This clonotype showed up many times. The rearrangement uses TRBV5-1 and TRBJ2-7; D not resolved. V was trimmed by 0 bases and J by 0 bases, leaving 13 bases between them. The germline V gene encodes CDR1 SGHRS and CDR2 YFSETQ. This CDR3 region has 16 residues. CDR3 in DNA: TGCGCCAGCAGCTTGGTAGTCGAAACCAACTCCTACGAGCAGTACTTC. It yields the protein CASSLVVETNSYEQYF.

This clonotype was counted ten times or more. The genes are TRBV4-1 and TRBJ1-4; D is uncertain. The CDR3 has 13 residues. CDR1 and CDR2 (germline): MGHRA, YSYEKL. Trimming cost V 2 bases and J 7 bases, with 8 bases left between them. As DNA, the CDR3 is TGCGCCAGCAGCCAATTCGGGCTTGAAAAACTGTTTTTT. It encodes CASSQFGLEKLFF.

This clonotype was picked up many times. This chain connects TRBV11-2 to TRBJ1-2; 8 bases match TRBD1. From germline, CDR1 is SGHAT and CDR2 FQNNGV. The CDR3 length is 16 residues. J lost 5 bases, V lost 0 bases, and 8 bases had no gene match. As DNA, the CDR3 is TGTGCCAGCAGCTTAGAGGGAGACAGGGGAATTTATGGCTACACCTTC. Translation gives CASSLEGDRGIYGYTF.

This clonotype was counted at least ten times. CDR3: CAWSVLMNTEAFF. The CDR3 bases are TGTGCCTGGAGTGTATTGATGAACACTGAAGCTTTCTTT. The J gene is TRBJ1-1, the V gene TRBV30; D is ambiguous. The CDR3 is made up of 13 amino acids. Germline V CDR1 and CDR2: GTSNPN, SVGIG (reference sequence). V lost 0 bases to trimming and J lost 0 bases, with 5 bases between them.

Ten or more counts support this clonotype. The chain is built from TRBV6-5 and TRBJ1-1; unclear D gene. This CDR3 contains 12 residues. V was pared by 8 bases and J by 6 bases, with 13 bases between. The germline V gene encodes CDR1 MNHEY and CDR2 SVGAGI. In DNA, the CDR3 is TGTGCCAGCGGTTTAGTTGTCGCTGAAGCTTTCTTT. Encoded protein: CASGLVVAEAFF.

This clonotype appeared many times. V and J are TRBV5-1 and TRBJ1-1; D unresolved. CDR1 is SGHRS, CDR2 YFSETQ, per germline. The CDR3 contains 15 residues. Trimming cost V 0 bases and J 0 bases, with 9 bases left between them. The CDR3 region has the DNA TGCGCCAGCAGCTTGGGGCCTTTCATGAACACTGAAGCTTTCTTT. Translation: CASSLGPFMNTEAFF.

With regard to this clonotype: A far larger clone lies a single base away; this is likely a read error. The chain couples TRBV28 to TRBJ2-1; the D gene is possibly TRBD2 (7 bases). The ends were cut back, 5 bases at V and 10 bases at J, with 18 bases in the middle. From germline, CDR1 is MDHEN and CDR2 SYDVKM. The CDR3 sequence is 14 residues long. CDR3 loop: CASSTTGGPYEQFF. In nucleotides, the CDR3 is TGTGCCAGCAGTACCACGGGGGGCCCATACGAGCAGTTCTTC. The full variable domain, rest sourced from reference TRBV28 and TRBJ2-1, is DVKVTQSSRYLVKRTGEKVFLECVQDMDHENMFWYRQDPGLGLRLIYFSYDVKMKEKGDIPEGYSVSREKKERFSLILESASTNQTSMYLCASSTTGGPYEQFFGPGTRLTVL.

The chain is built from TRBV7-2 and TRBJ2-7; 10 bases map to TRBD1. This CDR3 spans 15 amino acids. The trim removed 6 bases at V and 1 base at J, leaving 6 bases unmatched. Germline CDR1 and CDR2: SGHTA and FQGNSA. Here the CDR3 DNA reads TGTGCCAGCAGTTTCGGGGACAGGGGTTCCTACGAGCAGTACTTC. This translates into CASSFGDRGSYEQYF.

This clonotype was counted a few times. The V and J genes are TRBV7-9 and TRBJ2-1, with unresolved D. This CDR3 region has 14 residues. V was trimmed by 0 bases and J by 5 bases, leaving 8 bases between them. Per germline, CDR1 SEHNR and CDR2 FQNEAQ (reference sequence). Here the CDR3 DNA reads TGTGCCAGCAGCTTAGCTTTCCGGAACAATGAGCAGTTCTTC. It encodes CASSLAFRNNEQFF.

The table lists this clonotype with many counts. The chain employs TRBV11-2 and TRBJ1-4; D perhaps matches TRBD1 (6 bases). Deletions cut 3 bases from V and 6 bases from J, with 26 bases between. Germline CDR1 is SGHAT and CDR2 is FQNNGV. The CDR3 loop spans 19 amino acids. The CDR3 loop is CASSFTGTDYPRGYEKLFF. CDR3 sequence (DNA): TGTGCCAGCAGCTTTACAGGGACGGACTACCCTAGGGGGTATGAAAAACTGTTTTTT.

This clonotype was counted many times. The chain employs TRBV29-1 and TRBJ2-7; the D is unclear. The CDR3 extends over 13 amino acids. V dropped 4 bases and J dropped 0 bases, with 10 bases sitting between them. From germline, CDR1 is SQVTM and CDR2 ANQGSEA. CDR3 protein: CSVVTGSSYEQYF. The DNA for the CDR3 is TGCAGCGTTGTAACGGGTAGCTCCTACGAGCAGTACTTC.

At least ten counts were recorded for this clonotype. The V and J genes are TRBV2 and TRBJ1-5; D is unclear. Germline V gives CDR1 SNHLY, CDR2 FYNNEI. Trimming removed 8 bases at V and 4 bases at J, with 12 bases between. The length of the CDR3 is 13 residues. The CDR3 loop reads CASARRWNQPQHF. The CDR3 region has the DNA TGTGCCAGCGCCCGGAGGTGGAATCAGCCCCAGCATTTT.

The gene calls are TRBV12-3 or TRBV12-4 and TRBJ2-7, with 7 bases aligning to TRBD2. After removal of 6 bases from V and 2 bases from J, the junction contained 7 bases not matched to a gene. The CDR3 runs 14 residues. Here the CDR3 DNA reads TGTGCCAGCAGATCTAGCGGCCTACCCTACGAGCAGTACTTC. Residues: CASRSSGLPYEQYF.

This chain links TRBV5-1 with TRBJ2-1; no clear D gene. CDR3 length equals 13 residues. The germline V gene encodes CDR1 SGHRS and CDR2 YFSETQ. The V and J ends lost 2 bases and 6 bases respectively, with 9 bases between them. CDR3 sequence (DNA): TGCGCCAGCAGCTTTCAAGACTTCAATGAGCAGTTCTTC. Translated, it gives CASSFQDFNEQFF.

This clonotype has only a few counts. A much larger clone is a single base away; this may be a read error. The chain recombines TRBV15 with TRBJ2-3; D may match TRBD1 or TRBD2 (6 bases each). Germline lookup yields CDR1 LNHNV and CDR2 YYDKDF (reference sequence). The CDR3 is 16 amino acids. The CDR3 DNA reads TGTGTCACCAGCAGAGTGGGGGGCGCTAGCACAGATACGCAGTATTTT. This translates into CVTSRVGGASTDTQYF.

In its sample, this clonotype was seen many times. This chain uses TRBV7-9 with TRBJ2-3, with D unresolved. V was clipped by 6 bases and J by 5 bases, with 6 bases between them. CDR3 size: 11 residues. Germline lookup yields CDR1 SEHNR and CDR2 FQNEAQ (reference sequence). CDR3 amino acids: CASRRIDTQYF. CDR3 DNA: TGTGCCAGCAGGCGGATAGATACGCAGTATTTT.

This clonotype has at least ten counts. J is TRBJ2-7 and V is TRBV3-1, with D hard to call. This CDR3 comprises 13 residues. Trimming cost V 3 bases and J 1 base, with 7 bases left between them. Germline CDR1 is LGHDT and CDR2 is YNNKEL (reference sequence). CDR3 loop: CASSQVRSYEQYF. CDR3 DNA: TGTGCCAGCAGCCAGGTGAGATCCTACGAGCAGTACTTC.

This clonotype was found a few times. A much larger clone lies a single base off, so this may be a read error. The chain uses TRBV30 and TRBJ1-2; a possible D gene is TRBD1 (5 bases). The germline CDR1 and CDR2 sequences are GTSNPN and SVGIG (reference sequence). V was trimmed by 0 bases and J by 4 bases, leaving 12 bases between them. The CDR3 spans 14 residues. In DNA form, the CDR3 reads TGTGCCTGGAGTGTTCCGGGGCAGCTCTATGGCTACACCTTC. Its translation: CAWSVPGQLYGYTF.

This clonotype was counted ten times or more. The rearrangement joins TRBV6-2 or TRBV6-3 to TRBJ2-1, with 10 bases aligning to TRBD1. The CDR3 runs to 12 residues. Germline loops: CDR1 MNHEY, CDR2 SVGEGT. The V and J ends lost 6 bases and 7 bases, in that order; junction bases with no gene match: 0. The CDR3 coding sequence is TGTGCCAGCAGGGACAGGGGGAATGAGCAGTTCTTC. This encodes CASRDRGNEQFF.

This clonotype was recorded many times. The rearrangement links TRBV6-2 or TRBV6-3 to TRBJ2-3; D gene unclear. Trimming left V 4 bases short and J 8 bases short, with 4 bases between. Germline loops: CDR1 MNHEY, CDR2 SVGEGT. CDR3 size: 10 residues. CDR3: CASSSGTQYF. CDR3 in DNA: TGTGCCAGCAGTTCGGGTACGCAGTATTTT.

This clonotype was picked up many times. J is TRBJ1-4 and V is TRBV19; TRBD1 is a possible D gene (5 bases). V was clipped by 3 bases and J by 8 bases, with 19 bases between them. Germline V gene sequence: CDR1 LNHDA, CDR2 SQIVND (reference sequence). The CDR3 covers 16 residues. The CDR3, as DNA: TGTGCCAGTAGTATTGTGAGAGGAACACGGGACGAAAAACTGTTTTTT. As protein: CASSIVRGTRDEKLFF.

This clonotype was counted ten times or more. V gene TRBV20-1 combines with J gene TRBJ1-2; no clear D gene. Trimming left V 4 bases short and J 4 bases short, with 16 bases between. CDR1 DFQATT and CDR2 SNEGSKA come from the germline V gene (reference sequence). There are 14 residues in the CDR3. The CDR3 spells CSAIPPPVGYGYTF. The CDR3 DNA is TGCAGTGCTATTCCCCCTCCAGTAGGCTATGGCTACACCTTC.